This TCR beta chain was found in a study of shared clonotypes between healthy human individuals. Generated by immunoSEQ multiplex PCR, the TCRdb table keeps only in-frame clones and is missing some. The repertoire holds some 2.3 million clones, with over 85% as singletons. The TCR originated in a man between 18 and 35 years old in good health. Some clones in this sample may be carry-over from other donors' samples. The specimen was naive CD4+ T cells from PBMCs. Indicated subset: CD45RA+ positively selected.

The CDR3 DNA reads TGCGCCAGCAGCCAAGATCTTATCAGGGGGCCAACCACTGAAGCTTTCTTT. Protein: CASSQDLIRGPTTEAFF. The chain is built from TRBV4-3 and TRBJ1-1; 8 bases fit TRBD1. From germline, CDR1 is LGHNA and CDR2 YSLEER. The CDR3 totals 17 residues. The ends lost 0 bases at V and 4 bases at J; junction bases unmatched: 10.